This T cell receptor (beta chain) comes out of a study of blood T cell repertoires in COVID-19. Study-level information: The United States, Italy and Spain provided the acute and convalescent COVID-19 samples. T cells, B-cell-depleted T cells, or PBMCs supplied cDNA or gDNA.

Here immunoSEQ multiplex PCR was the method, and the copy in TCRdb shows in-frame clones only, minus some. The table records about 410,000 clones, under 90% of them present only once. Participants came from some 23 US areas, aged about 18 to 89 years. Recovery among Cohort 3 donors was established by two negative PCRs, clearance, or symptom resolution. CDR3 length equals 12 residues. Trimming took off 4 bases at V and 3 bases at J, with 6 bases between the two ends. What was sequenced was PBMCs or T cells enriched from blood (not recorded which). The receptor was derived from a woman in her twenties or thirties who had recovered from COVID-19. The chain has TRBV12-3 or TRBV12-4 and TRBJ1-1; D remains ambiguous. This CDR3 reads CASSYMDTEAFF. CDR3 DNA sequence: TGTGCCAGCAGTTACATGGACACTGAAGCTTTCTTT.